The sequence of this T cell receptor beta chain was determined in a study of blood T cells in healthy people across ages. Then a second PCR, running roughly 7 to 11 cycles, was carried out with a sample-barcoded 5' primer and a J-beta primer mix. Each cDNA was tagged by a template-switch adaptor containing 12 random nucleotides. TCRdb itself ran the 5' RACE reads through MiXCR, one entry per CDR3 protein. The sample carries about 770,000 distinct CDR3 sequences, approximately 48% recorded once. In this sample, this clonotype turned up many times. Each of the donors had approximately 10 milliliters of peripheral blood drawn into EDTA-treated Vacutainer tubes. CDR1 is SQVTM, CDR2 ANQGSEA, per germline. Trimming cost V 1 base and J 9 bases, with 15 bases left between them. This CDR3 has 13 residues.

The sequencing sample was made of blood. This TCR derives from a man between 60 and 70 years old in good health. The chain has TRBV29-1 and TRBJ2-5; D unresolved. The CDR3 sequence: CSVEGLTGIPQYF. The CDR3 coding sequence is TGCAGCGTTGAAGGCCTCACCGGAATTCCCCAGTACTTC.